These 7 T cell receptor beta chains were all obtained from the same sample, sequenced in a study of T cell responses to AZD1222 COVID-19 vaccine (dated by TCRdb to the early 2020s). Receptors were amplified or captured by the immunoSEQ multiplex PCR assay. The table was pulled from immuneACCESS by TCRdb, which kept in-frame rearrangements only. Such tables lose some clones; where checked, under half of the loss comes from unresolved V genes, and the rest has no known cause. In all, the sample holds roughly 150,000 clones, and roughly nine tenths of those were seen once. Jointly, the top ten make up about 3.8% of the sample. This specimen's time point label, interpreted: about 28 days (+/-7) after the second vaccine dose. The starting material was peripheral blood, obtained 28 days after the second AZD1222 dose. The source is an adult who received the AZD1222 COVID-19 vaccine.

The CDR3 sequence is CATSDSHRVNEKLFF. As DNA, the CDR3 is TGTGCCACCAGTGATTCACACAGGGTGAATGAAAAACTGTTTTTT. The chain combines TRBV24-1 with TRBJ1-4; TRBD1 might be the D (6 bases). Germline V lookup: CDR1 KGHDR, CDR2 SFDVKD. The CDR3 loop spans 15 amino acids. V was trimmed by 2 bases and J by 5 bases, leaving 11 bases between them.

The chain combines TRBV18 with TRBJ2-5; D gene uncertain. The CDR3 is made up of 15 amino acids. Germline V gene lookup returns CDR1 KGHSH and CDR2 LQKENI. The V end was cut by 3 bases, the J end by 2 bases, with 13 bases between. CDR3 residues: CASSPLAGGQETQYF. CDR3 nucleotides: TGTGCCAGCTCACCCTTGGCAGGTGGGCAAGAGACCCAGTACTTC.

The rearrangement links TRBV7-9 to TRBJ2-1; D assignment may be TRBD1 or TRBD2 (5 bases each). The germline V and J ends were trimmed by 6 bases and 2 bases, with 14 bases remaining between them. The CDR3 has 15 residues. Germline V gives CDR1 SEHNR, CDR2 FQNEAQ (reference sequence). The CDR3 nucleotides are TGTGCCAGCAGTCCAACTAGGGGTCCCTACAATGAGCAGTTCTTC. Its translation is CASSPTRGPYNEQFF.

The rearrangement links TRBV6-1 to TRBJ1-2; D is uncertain. This CDR3 region has 15 residues. Between the trimmed V and J ends, which lost 0 bases and 4 bases, there was a span of 12 bases. CDR1 and CDR2 (germline): MNHNS, SASEGT. CDR3 nucleotides: TGTGCCAGCAGTGAAGCGCAAGGATTCGCCTATGGCTACACCTTC. Translated: CASSEAQGFAYGYTF.

The genes are TRBV10-3 and TRBJ2-1; the match to TRBD2 covers 8 bases. This CDR3 has 16 amino acids. Germline loops: CDR1 ENHRY, CDR2 SYGVKD. J was trimmed by 1 base and V by 7 bases; bases with no gene match: 9. The CDR3 DNA sequence: TGTGCCATCACCGAGGGGTCGGGAGGGTCCTACAATGAGCAGTTCTTC. Residues: CAITEGSGGSYNEQFF.

This chain connects TRBV12-5 to TRBJ2-1, with 9 bases that match TRBD2. The J segment lost 7 bases and the V segment lost 0 bases, leaving 7 bases of the junction unmatched. The CDR3 is 16 amino acids. The germline gives CDR1 LGHNT, CDR2 FRNRAP. The CDR3 DNA follows: TGTGCTAGTGGTTTGGTACGTGGCGGGGGGGTTAATGAGCAGTTCTTC. Amino acid sequence: CASGLVRGGGVNEQFF.

CDR3 nucleotides: TGTGCCAGTAGTTATAGGGGGGGGAATGAGCAGTTCTTC. Protein product: CASSYRGGNEQFF. This rearrangement joins TRBV19 to TRBJ2-1; D may be TRBD2 (7 bases). The germline V gene has CDR1 LNHDA and CDR2 SQIVND (reference sequence). Trimming removed 5 bases from V and 7 bases from J, with 12 bases in between. This CDR3 spans 13 amino acids.